This is a list of T cell receptor beta chains from one sample in a study of cytomegalovirus exposure and HLA in healthy donors. Some clones are missing from TCRdb's copy, which holds only in-frame ones; the method was immunoSEQ multiplex PCR. The sample includes 95,000 to 100,000 clones, around 80% seen only once; the top ten take less than 0.95%. The sequencing input was PBMCs. The source is an older woman in good health and CMV-seronegative. Both conserved end residues are part of each CDR3. The order of the fields is V gene, clone size, J gene, D gene, CDR3 DNA, CDR3 protein. The D gene is left open where the match is weak. Only part of the rows carry a size: once, few, many, or a class if the clone is expanded.

TRBV9	-	TRBJ2-7	-	TGTGCCAGCAGCGTAGGCGGGGACTTCTCCTACGAGCAGTACTTC	CASSVGGDFSYEQYF
TRBV4-3	-	TRBJ2-3	-	TGCGCCAGCAGCCAAATGGCCACCACAGATACGCAGTATTTT	CASSQMATTDTQYF
TRBV6-5	-	TRBJ2-1	-	TGTGCCAGCAGGGGGGGGCTCTCCTACAATGAGCAGTTCTTC	CASRGGLSYNEQFF
TRBV29-1	-	TRBJ2-2	-	TGCAGCGTTGTGGCGGTTTCCACCGGGGAGCTGTTTTTT	CSVVAVSTGELFF
TRBV28	-	TRBJ2-7	TRBD1	TGTGCCAGCAGTACCCCCAGGACAGGGGCGAACGAGCAGTACTTC	CASSTPRTGANEQYF
TRBV29-1	-	TRBJ2-5	TRBD2	TGCAGCGTCCTCGGGGGGGGCCAAGAGACCCAGTACTTC	CSVLGGGQETQYF
TRBV7-9	-	TRBJ2-3	TRBD1	TGTGCCAGCAGCTTAGTGGGACAGGCTAGCACAGATACGCAGTATTTT	CASSLVGQASTDTQYF
TRBV14	-	TRBJ1-2	TRBD1	TGTGCCAGCAGCCAGGGGACAGGGGGGAATGGCTACACCTTC	CASSQGTGGNGYTF
TRBV13	-	TRBJ2-5	-	TGTGCCAGCAGCTTCAGGGGTAGGGAGACCCAGTACTTC	CASSFRGRETQYF
TRBV5-1	once	TRBJ2-7	TRBD2	TGCGCCAGCAGCACGGCGGGAGTTAACTACGAGCAGTACTTC	CASSTAGVNYEQYF
TRBV30	-	TRBJ2-3	TRBD1	TGTGCCTGGAGCCGACAGGGGATCACAGATACGCAGTATTTT	CAWSRQGITDTQYF
TRBV6-4	-	TRBJ2-1	TRBD1	TGTGCCAGCAGTGACTCCGGGACAGGGGGCGATGAGCAGTTCTTC	CASSDSGTGGDEQFF
TRBV5-1	once	TRBJ1-1	TRBD1	TGCGCCAGCAGCTGGACAGGGGGCCGAACTGAAGCTTTCTTT	CASSWTGGRTEAFF
TRBV6-5	-	TRBJ2-3	TRBD1	TGTGCCAGCAGTTACCCGGACAGGATTACGCAGTATTTT	CASSYPDRITQYF
TRBV2	-	TRBJ1-5	TRBD1	TGTGCCAGCAGATCAGGGGGCTTCCAGCCCCAGCATTTT	CASRSGGFQPQHF
TRBV5-6	-	TRBJ1-1	-	TGTGCCAGCAGCTTGATTGGGCCGATGAACACTGAAGCTTTCTTT	CASSLIGPMNTEAFF
TRBV2	-	TRBJ1-2	-	TGTGCCAGCAGTACTACAGGGTGGGTCTATGGCTACACCTTC	CASSTTGWVYGYTF
TRBV10-3	-	TRBJ1-5	-	TGTGCCATCAGTGAGTCGAAGGGGATCGATCAGCCCCAGCATTTT	CAISESKGIDQPQHF
TRBV7-2	-	TRBJ2-7	-	TGTGCCAGCAGCTTGCCCGGCGGGGAGAGAGGGCAGTACTTC	CASSLPGGERGQYF
TRBV9	-	TRBJ2-7	TRBD1	TGTGCCAGCAGCGGAAGGGACAGGGGGTTCCACGAGCAGTACTTC	CASSGRDRGFHEQYF
TRBV27	-	TRBJ2-1	-	TGTGCCAGCAGTTTTTGGGGCGATGAGCAGTTCTTC	CASSFWGDEQFF
TRBV19	-	TRBJ2-5	-	TGTGCCAGTAGTATAACAGGAAAGGGGGAGACCCAGTACTTC	CASSITGKGETQYF
TRBV7-2	-	TRBJ2-1	-	TGTGCCAGCAGCTTAGCCAGGGGAGAAGAGCAGTTCTTC	CASSLARGEEQFF
TRBV14	few	TRBJ2-4	-	TGTGCCAGCTCTCGGTCAGGGTTAAACATTCAGTACTTC	CASSRSGLNIQYF
TRBV7-8	-	TRBJ1-5	-	TGTGCCAGCAGCACACAGAGTCAGCCCCAGCATTTT	CASSTQSQPQHF
TRBV19	few	TRBJ1-1	-	TGTGCCAGTACCAAGGTGGTGGACTCGAACACTGAAGCTTTCTTT	CASTKVVDSNTEAFF
TRBV10-1	-	TRBJ2-5	TRBD1	TGCGCCAGCAAAGGGACAGGGCCTATGAAGACCCAGTACTTC	CASKGTGPMKTQYF
TRBV15	-	TRBJ1-6	TRBD1	TGTGCCAGCCGGGACAGTGCTAATTCACCCCTCCACTTT	CASRDSANSPLHF
TRBV29-1	-	TRBJ2-7	-	TGCAGCGTTGAAGAAGCCGGGGGACCGGAGCCGACGTACGAGCAGTACTTC	CSVEEAGGPEPTYEQYF
TRBV6-5	-	TRBJ1-2	-	TGTGCCAGCAGCCGGGGGGGATTGGCTAACTATGGCTACACCTTC	CASSRGGLANYGYTF
TRBV28	-	TRBJ1-2	TRBD1	TGTGCCAGCAGCCCTCCTGGACAGGGGGCGAGGGGCTACACCTTC	CASSPPGQGARGYTF
TRBV29-1	-	TRBJ2-3	TRBD1	TGCAGCGCCCGGGACAGGGTCGGCACAGATACGCAGTATTTT	CSARDRVGTDTQYF
TRBV29-1	-	TRBJ1-5	TRBD1	TGCAGCGCATCGAAAGGGGGCGGCAATCAGCCCCAGCATTTT	CSASKGGGNQPQHF
TRBV6-5	-	TRBJ2-5	-	TGTGCCAGCAGTTATGGAGGACAGAAGGGGCAAGAGACCCAGTACTTC	CASSYGGQKGQETQYF
TRBV30	-	TRBJ1-2	TRBD1	TGTGCCTGGAGGACAGGGTCTTGGGGCTACACCTTC	CAWRTGSWGYTF
TRBV28	-	TRBJ1-1	TRBD1	TGTGCCAGCAGTTTTCCTCAGGGGGCGAATGAAGCTTTCTTT	CASSFPQGANEAFF
TRBV29-1	-	TRBJ2-1	-	TGCAGCGTGGACATTTACAATGAGCAGTTCTTC	CSVDIYNEQFF
TRBV29-1	-	TRBJ2-2	-	TGCAGCGTAAATATACAGGGTGACACCGGGGAGCTGTTTTTT	CSVNIQGDTGELFF